One T cell receptor (beta chain) is described in this entry. The target antigen is unknown. TCRdb keeps only in-frame clones here, not all; method: immunoSEQ multiplex PCR. Of 80,000 to 100,000 clones listed, around nine tenths were seen once; the top ten hold 0.3% to 0.4%. The data were obtained in a study of graft-versus-host responses after intestinal transplantation. Study-wide results and caveats: Peak circulating GvH clone levels tracked with early post-transplant HvG declines. Allografts from individuals with graft-donor T cell macrochimerism displayed high graft-versus-host to host-versus-graft clonal ratios.

This CDR3 region has 19 residues. V was clipped by 2 bases and J by 1 base, with 21 bases between them. The V gene's germline CDR1 is LNHNV and CDR2 YYDKDF (reference sequence). The input for sequencing was unstimulated CD4+ T cells sorted from spleen or lymph node cells, taken before intestinal transplant. The sequence came from a human donor who received an intestinal transplant. The chain combines TRBV15 with TRBJ1-5, with D possibly TRBD1 on 6 matching bases. This CDR3 reads CATSRSGDLIMASNQPQHF. The CDR3 DNA reads as TGTGCCACCAGCAGATCAGGGGATTTAATCATGGCGAGCAATCAGCCCCAGCATTTT.